Sequencing of this T cell receptor beta chain was carried out in a study of T cell changes during pregnancy in multiple sclerosis. Using immunoSEQ multiplex PCR, the repertoire was profiled, and TCRdb retains in-frame clones only, with some absent. The sample lists about 98,000 clones; roughly nine tenths were seen once. The receptor's source is a female donor in good health, enrolled as a control in a pregnancy study. Sample: peripheral blood, taken after pregnancy.

CDR3 loop: CASSYGGSLDYGYTF. The CDR3, as DNA: TGTGCCAGCAGTTATGGGGGCAGTTTGGACTATGGCTACACCTTC. The chain couples TRBV6-6 to TRBJ1-2, with D maybe TRBD1 (6 bases). This CDR3 spans 15 amino acids. Looked up from germline, CDR1 is MNHNY and CDR2 is SVGAGI (reference sequence). The ends were cut back, 3 bases at V and 3 bases at J, with 14 bases in the middle.